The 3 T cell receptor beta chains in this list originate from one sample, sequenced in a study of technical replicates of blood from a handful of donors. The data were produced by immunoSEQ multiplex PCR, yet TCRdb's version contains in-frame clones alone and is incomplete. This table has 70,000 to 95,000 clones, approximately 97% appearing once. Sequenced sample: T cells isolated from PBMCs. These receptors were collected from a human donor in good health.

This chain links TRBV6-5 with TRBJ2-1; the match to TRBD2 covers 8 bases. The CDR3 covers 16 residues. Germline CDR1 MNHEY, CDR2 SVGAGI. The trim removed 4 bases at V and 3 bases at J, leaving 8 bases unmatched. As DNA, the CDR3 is TGTGCCAGCAGTTCGATAGCGGGGAGCAACTACAATGAGCAGTTCTTC. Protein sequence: CASSSIAGSNYNEQFF.

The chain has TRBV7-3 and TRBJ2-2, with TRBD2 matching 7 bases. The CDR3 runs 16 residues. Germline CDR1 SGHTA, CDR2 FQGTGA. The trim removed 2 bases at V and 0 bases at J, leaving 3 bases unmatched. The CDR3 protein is CASSLRGEPNTGELFF. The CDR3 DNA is TGTGCCAGCAGCTTACGGGGGGAGCCGAACACCGGGGAGCTGTTTTTT.

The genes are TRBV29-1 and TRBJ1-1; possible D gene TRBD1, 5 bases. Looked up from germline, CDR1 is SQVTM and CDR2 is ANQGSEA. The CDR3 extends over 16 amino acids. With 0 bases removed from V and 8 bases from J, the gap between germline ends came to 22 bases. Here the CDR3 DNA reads TGCAGCGTTGAAGATTCCCCTAGGGGTGCGGGATGGGAAGCTTTCTTT. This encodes CSVEDSPRGAGWEAFF.